A selection of T cell receptor beta chains follows, all from one sample in a study of cytomegalovirus exposure and HLA in healthy donors. This table comes from immunoSEQ multiplex PCR, and its TCRdb copy is limited to in-frame clones, with some not included. The sample shows about 140,000 clones, roughly 78% of them seen only once. Sequencing input: PBMCs. The receptor source for this set is a female donor in good health and CMV-seronegative. Each CDR3 is given with its conserved first and last residue. A D gene is named only where the DNA matches it firmly. Clone size is not always given. Where it is, it says once, few, many or a class for expanded clones.

size	D	V	J	CDR3	DNA
NA	NA	TRBV10-3	TRBJ1-1	CAISESSRAGVNTEAFF	TGTGCCATCAGTGAGTCGTCACGGGCAGGGGTGAACACTGAAGCTTTCTTT
NA	TRBD2	TRBV27	TRBJ2-3	CASSLSRRGGIGGTDTQYF	TGTGCCAGCAGTTTATCGCGCCGGGGGGGTATAGGGGGCACAGATACGCAGTATTTT
NA	NA	TRBV4-1	TRBJ2-2	CASSLFGGAAGELFF	TGCGCCAGCAGCCTCTTCGGCGGGGCCGCCGGGGAGCTGTTTTTT
NA	NA	TRBV5-1	TRBJ2-1	CASSLRGTQTYNEQFF	TGCGCCAGCAGCCTCCGGGGGACCCAGACCTACAATGAGCAGTTCTTC
few	NA	TRBV7-9	TRBJ2-1	CASSLGEYNEQFF	TGTGCCAGCAGCTTAGGGGAGTACAATGAGCAGTTCTTC
NA	NA	TRBV21-1	TRBJ1-1	CASSPGELTEAFF	TGTGCCAGCAGCCCAGGGGAGCTCACCGAAGCTTTCTTT
NA	NA	TRBV4-3	TRBJ2-2	CASSQESQHNTGELFF	TGCGCCAGCAGCCAAGAGTCCCAACATAACACCGGGGAGCTGTTTTTT
NA	NA	TRBV4-2	TRBJ1-3	CASSQDGGISGNTIYF	TGTGCCAGCAGCCAAGATGGGGGGATCTCTGGAAACACCATATATTTT
NA	NA	TRBV7-8	TRBJ1-4	CASSSYGQGQGEKLFF	TGTGCCAGCAGCTCCTACGGCCAGGGCCAGGGAGAAAAACTGTTTTTT
NA	NA	TRBV9	TRBJ2-3	CASSFRATDTQYF	TGTGCCAGCAGCTTTCGAGCCACAGATACGCAGTATTTT
few	NA	TRBV5-1	TRBJ2-2	CASSLMGGTGELFF	TGCGCCAGCAGCTTGATGGGGGGCACCGGGGAGCTGTTTTTT
NA	TRBD2	TRBV7-2	TRBJ2-1	CASSSRTSDNEQFF	TGTGCCAGCAGCTCAAGGACTAGCGACAATGAGCAGTTCTTC
NA	NA	TRBV5-1	TRBJ2-4	CASSLEGQNLAKNIQYF	TGCGCCAGCAGCTTGGAAGGACAGAACCTAGCCAAAAACATTCAGTACTTC
NA	NA	TRBV2	TRBJ1-2	CASSSIVNYGYTF	TGTGCCAGCAGTTCAATTGTTAACTATGGCTACACCTTC
NA	TRBD1	TRBV6-6	TRBJ1-1	CASSSGGIEAFF	TGTGCCAGCAGTTCAGGGGGAATTGAAGCTTTCTTT
NA	TRBD1	TRBV19	TRBJ2-5	CASSARDRGVTQYF	TGTGCCAGTAGTGCCCGGGACAGGGGAGTGACCCAGTACTTC
NA	NA	TRBV11-2	TRBJ2-6	CASSPRGANVLTF	TGTGCCAGCAGCCCGCGGGGGGCCAACGTCCTGACTTTC
NA	NA	TRBV5-1	TRBJ2-3	CASSPRAADTQYF	TGCGCCAGCAGCCCCAGGGCGGCAGATACGCAGTATTTT
NA	TRBD1	TRBV7-2	TRBJ2-1	CASSRGQGLNNEQFF	TGTGCCAGCAGCCGAGGACAGGGACTTAACAATGAGCAGTTCTTC
once	TRBD1	TRBV6-5	TRBJ2-7	CASMLRETGTYEQYF	TGTGCCAGCATGCTTAGGGAGACAGGGACCTACGAGCAGTACTTC
NA	NA	TRBV11-2	TRBJ1-5	CASSLGGLGNQPQHF	TGTGCCAGCAGCTTAGGAGGACTCGGCAATCAGCCCCAGCATTTT
NA	TRBD1	TRBV5-1	TRBJ1-1	CASSRTGAEAFF	TGCGCCAGCAGCAGGACAGGGGCTGAAGCTTTCTTT
NA	NA	TRBV27	TRBJ2-3	CASSLTSFSTDTQYF	TGTGCCAGCAGTTTAACTAGCTTTAGCACAGATACGCAGTATTTT
few	NA	TRBV6-6	TRBJ1-4	CASSSDRETELFF	TGTGCCAGCAGTTCCGACCGGGAGACAGAACTGTTTTTT
NA	TRBD1	TRBV6-1	TRBJ1-2	CASSESGGQGAYGYTF	TGTGCCAGCAGTGAATCGGGGGGACAGGGGGCGTATGGCTACACCTTC
NA	NA	TRBV18	TRBJ2-1	CASSLHGIGLDEQFF	TGTGCCAGCTCACTTCACGGGATTGGTTTAGATGAGCAGTTCTTC
NA	NA	TRBV9	TRBJ1-2	CASSVRQNYGYTF	TGTGCCAGCAGCGTTCGACAGAACTATGGCTACACCTTC
few	TRBD1	TRBV29-1	TRBJ1-2	CSVESFLQGRNGYTF	TGCAGCGTTGAAAGTTTTCTACAGGGGAGGAACGGCTACACCTTC
NA	TRBD1	TRBV5-1	TRBJ1-5	CASSFRPTGAKIRIGSNQPQHF	TGCGCCAGCAGCTTCCGACCTACAGGGGCGAAAATAAGGATCGGGAGCAATCAGCCCCAGCATTTT
NA	TRBD1	TRBV18	TRBJ1-1	CASSPRDRGAEAFF	TGTGCCAGCTCACCCAGGGACAGGGGAGCTGAAGCTTTCTTT
NA	TRBD1	TRBV28	TRBJ2-7	CASSSPDRGTYEQYF	TGTGCCAGCAGTTCCCCGGACAGGGGAACCTACGAGCAGTACTTC
NA	TRBD2	TRBV27	TRBJ2-1	CASSLVAGDYNEQFF	TGTGCCAGCAGTTTAGTAGCGGGAGACTACAATGAGCAGTTCTTC
NA	TRBD1	TRBV19	TRBJ1-5	CASSGTTGPRQPQHF	TGTGCCAGTAGTGGGACGACAGGGCCCCGTCAGCCCCAGCATTTT
NA	TRBD1	TRBV7-9	TRBJ2-7	CASSQTTGQGSYEQYF	TGTGCCAGCAGCCAGACTACGGGACAGGGCTCCTACGAGCAGTACTTC
NA	NA	TRBV19	TRBJ2-2	CASSRGFTGELFF	TGTGCCAGTAGCCGAGGTTTCACCGGGGAGCTGTTTTTT
NA	NA	TRBV27	TRBJ1-1	CASKAAANTEAFF	TGTGCCAGCAAGGCGGCCGCGAACACTGAAGCTTTCTTT
NA	TRBD1	TRBV5-6	TRBJ1-1	CASSYVGGNEAFF	TGTGCCAGCAGCTATGTAGGGGGCAATGAAGCTTTCTTT
NA	NA	TRBV30	TRBJ1-1	CAWSGGSLAFF	TGTGCCTGGAGTGGCGGGTCTCTTGCTTTCTTT
NA	NA	TRBV5-5	TRBJ2-7	CASSLGLYEQYF	TGTGCCAGCAGCTTGGGCCTATACGAGCAGTACTTC
NA	TRBD2	TRBV28	TRBJ2-1	CASKGTSGFESYNEQFF	TGTGCCAGCAAAGGGACTAGCGGGTTCGAATCCTACAATGAGCAGTTCTTC
NA	NA	TRBV7-2	TRBJ2-7	CASSRTGSEQYF	TGTGCCAGCAGCCGCACAGGGAGCGAGCAGTACTTC
NA	TRBD2	TRBV7-2	TRBJ2-5	CASTPPRLAGVETQYF	TGTGCCAGCACCCCGCCCCGACTAGCGGGGGTGGAGACCCAGTACTTC
NA	TRBD1	TRBV29-1	TRBJ1-2	CSVDSPSTGQPYGYTF	TGCAGCGTTGATTCCCCATCGACGGGACAGCCCTATGGCTACACCTTC
NA	TRBD2	TRBV7-7	TRBJ2-5	CASSPAGGIQETQYF	TGTGCTAGCAGCCCGGCGGGGGGAATCCAAGAGACCCAGTACTTC
NA	NA	TRBV20-1	TRBJ1-1	CSPDSYTEAFF	TGCAGCCCTGACAGTTACACTGAAGCTTTCTTT
NA	TRBD1	TRBV30	TRBJ1-2	CAWSAPGQGARRQTF	TGTGCCTGGAGTGCCCCGGGACAGGGGGCCCGACGGCAGACCTTC
once	NA	TRBV5-1	TRBJ2-1	CASSLRGIYEQFF	TGCGCCAGCAGCTTGAGGGGGATCTATGAGCAGTTCTTC
NA	NA	TRBV4-2	TRBJ1-4	CASSQVPWGPGEKLFF	TGTGCCAGCAGCCAAGTTCCTTGGGGGCCGGGGGAAAAACTGTTTTTT